This TCR beta chain appears in the sequencing data of a study of blood T cells in healthy people across ages. Study-wide results and caveats: When set beside aged donors, long-lived donors presented more naive CD4+ cells and higher diversity.

This clonotype showed up many times. Antigen: not known. Germline V gene data show CDR1 as SGHTA and CDR2 as FQGNSA. The germline V and J ends were trimmed by 5 bases and 2 bases, with 8 bases remaining between them. CDR3 length: 13 amino acids. The sample, around 10 milliliters of peripheral blood, was drawn from each donor. Alongside a J-beta primer mix, a sample-barcoded 5' primer served in a second PCR lasting about 7 to 11 cycles. TCRdb re-called the 5' RACE reads with MiXCR, one entry per CDR3 protein. Of roughly 2 million distinct CDR3 sequences listed, 40% to 55% are singletons. The receptor was derived from a woman aged 40 to 50 in good health. Sequencing was carried out using blood. V is TRBV7-2 and J is TRBJ2-3, with D maybe TRBD1 (6 bases). In nucleotides, the CDR3 is TGTGCCAGCAGCCCAGGGGTCACAGATACGCAGTATTTT. Residues: CASSPGVTDTQYF. Complete variable domain (other parts from reference TRBV7-2 and TRBJ2-3): GAGVSQSPSNKVTEKGKDVELRCDPISGHTALYWYRQSLGQGLEFLIYFQGNSAPDKSGLPSDRFSAERTGGSVSTLTIQRTQQEDSAVYLCASSPGVTDTQYFGPGTRLTVL.